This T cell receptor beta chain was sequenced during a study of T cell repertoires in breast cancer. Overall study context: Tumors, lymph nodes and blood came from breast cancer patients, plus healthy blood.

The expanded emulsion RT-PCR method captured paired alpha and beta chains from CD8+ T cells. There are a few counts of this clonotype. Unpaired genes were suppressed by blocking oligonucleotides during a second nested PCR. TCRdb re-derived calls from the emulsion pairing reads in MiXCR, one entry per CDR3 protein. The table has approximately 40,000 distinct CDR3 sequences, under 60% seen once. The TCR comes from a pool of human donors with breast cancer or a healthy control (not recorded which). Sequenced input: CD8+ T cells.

The CDR3 sequence is CASSLGPIYEQYF. The CDR3 nucleotides are TGTGCCAGCAGCCTCGGACCGATTTACGAGCAGTACTTC. This rearrangement joins TRBV7-2 to TRBJ2-7; the D is unclear. With 5 bases removed from V and 4 bases from J, the gap between germline ends came to 12 bases. CDR1 and CDR2 from the germline V gene are SGHTA and FQGNSA. The CDR3 loop spans 13 amino acids.